A single sample is the source of the 22 T cell receptor beta chains below, sequenced in a study of CD8 T cell repertoires and HIV-1 epitope variants. Produced via immunoSEQ multiplex PCR; TCRdb's table is partial and in-frame only. The table lists 5,000 to 5,500 clones, roughly 64% of them singletons. Antigen specificity for these receptors is unknown. Sequenced: cultured CD8+ T cells derived from PBMCs. The receptor source for this set is a male donor with HIV.

The V gene is TRBV5-6, the J gene TRBJ2-5, with TRBD1 matching 7 bases. Per germline, CDR1 SGHDT and CDR2 YYEEEE. V was pared by 0 bases and J by 4 bases, with 3 bases of the junction left unmatched. The length of the CDR3 is 14 residues. CDR3 amino acids: CASSLGDSIETQYF. Here the CDR3 DNA reads TGTGCCAGCAGCTTGGGGGACAGCATAGAGACCCAGTACTTC.

The chain employs TRBV28 and TRBJ1-6; D is unresolved. CDR1 and CDR2 from the germline V gene are MDHEN and SYDVKM. The ends were cut back, 5 bases at V and 5 bases at J, with 13 bases in the middle. CDR3 length equals 15 residues. The CDR3 reads CASSPTLWDNSPLHF. DNA of the CDR3: TGTGCCAGCAGTCCGACTTTGTGGGATAATTCACCCCTCCACTTT.

The gene calls are TRBV11-3 and TRBJ2-7; the D gene is possibly TRBD1 (6 bases). The CDR3 length is 14 residues. CDR1 and CDR2 (germline): SGHNT, YENEEA. V lost 5 bases, J lost 5 bases, and 16 bases lay in between. The CDR3 reads CASSPTTGGHEQYF. The CDR3 region has the DNA TGTGCCAGCAGCCCTACGACAGGCGGCCACGAGCAGTACTTC.

The J gene is TRBJ2-7, the V gene TRBV6-6, with TRBD1 matching over 7 bases. This CDR3 spans 13 amino acids. Germline V lookup: CDR1 MNHNY, CDR2 SVGAGI (reference sequence). After removal of 2 bases from V and 5 bases from J, the junction contained 3 bases not matched to a gene. The CDR3 protein is CASSYQGVNEQYF. The CDR3 nucleotides read TGTGCCAGCAGTTACCAGGGGGTGAACGAGCAGTACTTC.

This clone was counted a single time. The J gene is TRBJ2-7, the V gene TRBV13; tentative D call: TRBD2 (5 bases). V lost 8 bases to trimming and J lost 0 bases, with 11 bases between them. In germline, CDR1 is PRHDT, CDR2 FYEKMQ (reference sequence). The CDR3 length is 13 residues. This chain's CDR3 is CASRTRDSYEQYF. CDR3 sequence (DNA): TGTGCCAGCCGCACCCGGGACTCCTACGAGCAGTACTTC.

This CDR3 is CASSEGGEQFF. Here the CDR3 DNA reads TGTGCCAGCAGTGAGGGGGGTGAGCAGTTCTTC. V is TRBV6-5 and J is TRBJ2-1; tentatively, D is TRBD1 or TRBD2 (6 bases each). This CDR3 contains 11 residues. V shed 5 bases and J shed 9 bases, with 8 bases lying between them. CDR1 MNHEY and CDR2 SVGAGI come from the germline V gene.

V usage is TRBV18 and J usage is TRBJ2-2; 11 nucleotides line up with TRBD2. CDR1 and CDR2 from the germline V gene are KGHSH and LQKENI. CDR3 length: 17 amino acids. V gave up 3 bases and J gave up 5 bases; unmatched junction bases: 8. The CDR3 bases are TGTGCCAGCTCACCCAGCGCTAGCGGGGGGCTTACCGGGGAGCTGTTTTTT. Protein: CASSPSASGGLTGELFF. The full variable domain, in which reference TRBV18 and TRBJ2-2 provide the parts outside the CDR3, is NAGVMQNPRHLVRRRGQEARLRCSPMKGHSHVYWYRQLPEEGLKFMVYLQKENIIDESGMPKERFSAEFPKEGPSILRIQQVVRGDSAAYFCASSPSASGGLTGELFFGEGSRLTVL.

This chain connects TRBV10-3 to TRBJ1-5; maybe TRBD1 (6 bases). Germline CDR1 reads ENHRY; CDR2 reads SYGVKD. V dropped 7 bases and J dropped 4 bases, with 11 bases sitting between them. The CDR3 covers 13 residues. Here the CDR3 reads CAIKGTSNQPQHF. CDR3 DNA sequence: TGTGCCATCAAGGGGACAAGTAATCAGCCCCAGCATTTT.

V usage is TRBV5-6 and J usage is TRBJ1-4; no definite D call. Between the trimmed V and J ends, which lost 3 bases and 10 bases, there was a span of 19 bases. The CDR3 runs 15 residues. Germline-derived CDR1 and CDR2 are SGHDT and YYEEEE. CDR3 DNA: TGTGCCAGCAGCTCCTTCGTGGGCGGAGGTGGAAAACTGTTTTTT. As protein: CASSSFVGGGGKLFF.

This sequence joins TRBV4-3 and TRBJ2-1; 8 bases agree with TRBD2. J lost 2 bases, V lost 0 bases, and 6 bases had no gene match. This CDR3 has 17 residues. Germline CDR1 LGHNA, CDR2 YSLEER. CDR3 region: CASSQEFRGGPYNEQFF. The CDR3 DNA is TGCGCCAGCAGCCAAGAATTTCGGGGGGGCCCCTACAATGAGCAGTTCTTC.

The chain employs TRBV7-8 and TRBJ2-3; TRBD1 aligns across 8 bases. Germline CDR1 reads SGHVS; CDR2 reads FQNEAQ. The CDR3 totals 16 residues. J was trimmed by 5 bases and V by 1 base; bases with no gene match: 8. CDR3 loop: CASSLGTGRYQDTQYF. CDR3 DNA: TGTGCCAGCAGCTTAGGGACAGGGAGATATCAAGATACGCAGTATTTT.

This chain connects TRBV28 to TRBJ1-2, with TRBD1 as a possible D gene (5 bases). This CDR3 is built from 13 residues. Germline V gene data show CDR1 as MDHEN and CDR2 as SYDVKM. The V gene lost 3 bases and the J gene lost 6 bases, with 11 bases spanning the gap. The CDR3 region is CASSLGQVDGYTF. The CDR3 nucleotides read TGTGCCAGCAGTTTGGGGCAGGTTGATGGCTACACCTTC.

The V gene is TRBV11-3, the J gene TRBJ2-2; TRBD1 agrees at 7 bases. The junction had 3 bases not matched to a gene; V was cut back by 4 bases and J by 1 base. This CDR3 comprises 15 residues. Per germline, CDR1 SGHNT and CDR2 YENEEA. CDR3 in amino acids: CASSSRDRNTGELFF. In DNA, the CDR3 is TGTGCCAGCAGCTCCCGGGACAGGAACACCGGGGAGCTGTTTTTT. The full variable domain, in which reference TRBV11-3 and TRBJ2-2 provide the parts outside the CDR3, is EAGVVQSPRYKIIEKKQPVAFWCNPISGHNTLYWYLQNLGQGPELLIRYENEEAVDDSQLPKDRFSAERLKGVDSTLKIQPAELGDSAVYLCASSSRDRNTGELFFGEGSRLTVL.

This chain links TRBV27 with TRBJ2-1, with 10 bases lining up with TRBD2. CDR3 length equals 15 residues. Germline CDR1 and CDR2: MNHEY and SMNVEV (reference sequence). V trimming: 2 bases; J trimming: 9 bases; junction bases outside the gene matches: 7. The CDR3 sequence is CASSLASGGAVEQFF. CDR3 coding DNA: TGTGCCAGCAGTTTAGCCAGCGGGGGGGCCGTTGAGCAGTTCTTC.

The chain employs TRBV4-1 and TRBJ1-1; TRBD1 agrees at 7 bases. Looked up from germline, CDR1 is MGHRA and CDR2 is YSYEKL. With V trimmed by 4 bases and J by 2 bases, 13 bases remained unmatched. The CDR3 sequence is 17 residues long. The CDR3: CASSPAGGVGANTEAFF. The CDR3 coding sequence is TGCGCCAGCAGCCCGGCAGGGGGAGTTGGGGCCAACACTGAAGCTTTCTTT.

This chain links TRBV19 with TRBJ2-7, with TRBD1 matching 9 bases. V was pared by 3 bases and J by 1 base, with 1 base of the junction left unmatched. Per germline, CDR1 LNHDA and CDR2 SQIVND (reference sequence). This CDR3 spans 14 amino acids. CDR3 protein: CASSIDRGSYEQYF. The CDR3 bases are TGTGCCAGTAGTATCGACAGGGGGTCCTACGAGCAGTACTTC.

This sequence joins TRBV7-2 and TRBJ2-7; 8 nucleotides line up with TRBD2. The J segment lost 0 bases and the V segment lost 7 bases, leaving 8 bases of the junction unmatched. The CDR3 is made up of 15 amino acids. CDR1 and CDR2 from the germline V gene are SGHTA and FQGNSA. In DNA, the CDR3 is TGTGCCAGCAAGTTGACTAGCGAGAGCTCCTACGAGCAGTACTTC. It codes for CASKLTSESSYEQYF.

The chain links TRBV7-8 to TRBJ2-3; tentatively, D is TRBD1 or TRBD2 (5 bases each). This CDR3 comprises 15 residues. Germline V gene lookup returns CDR1 SGHVS and CDR2 FQNEAQ. The V end lost 0 bases, the J end lost 0 bases, and 7 bases lay between the germline ends. The CDR3 coding sequence is TGTGCCAGCAGCTTAGCGGGGGAGAGCACAGATACGCAGTATTTT. It is translated as CASSLAGESTDTQYF.

The J gene is TRBJ2-7, the V gene TRBV28; D tentatively reads TRBD1 or TRBD2 (5 bases each). The length of the CDR3 is 16 residues. The germline V gene encodes CDR1 MDHEN and CDR2 SYDVKM. The germline V and J ends were trimmed by 5 bases and 1 base, with 18 bases remaining between them. The CDR3: CASSVSSGTVSYEQYF. DNA for the CDR3: TGTGCCAGCAGTGTATCCTCCGGGACGGTGTCCTACGAGCAGTACTTC.

This chain uses TRBV13 with TRBJ2-7; TRBD2 is a possible D gene (5 bases). There are 16 residues in the CDR3. Trimming shortened V by 4 bases and J by 5 bases, and 21 bases separated the two germline ends. Per the germline V gene, CDR1 is PRHDT and CDR2 is FYEKMQ (reference sequence). The CDR3 DNA reads TGTGCCAGCAGCTCTCGTTTGAGAGGGAAGGAGGACGAGCAGTACTTC. It yields the protein CASSSRLRGKEDEQYF.

The chain is built from TRBV7-9 and TRBJ1-6; D may be TRBD1 (5 bases). V lost 2 bases to trimming and J lost 14 bases, with 16 bases between them. This CDR3 spans 14 amino acids. Germline CDR1 SEHNR, CDR2 FQNEAQ (reference sequence). CDR3 bases: TGTGCCAGCAGCTTAAATAAGGACCGGGGCACCCTCCACTTT. Its translation: CASSLNKDRGTLHF.

This clone was found a few times. The chain recombines TRBV9 with TRBJ2-2, with TRBD2 as a possible D gene (6 bases). This CDR3 has 16 residues. Trimming took off 1 base at V and 2 bases at J, with 12 bases between the two ends. The V gene's germline CDR1 is SGDLS and CDR2 YYNGEE. Here the CDR3 reads CASSVWRGQNTGELFF. The CDR3 DNA is TGTGCCAGCAGCGTATGGCGGGGCCAAAACACCGGGGAGCTGTTTTTT.